The text below deals with one T cell receptor (beta chain). The antigen is not known. The junction and the germline gene differ at one end; a read error may be behind it. Clones were sequenced by immunoSEQ multiplex PCR, and TCRdb holds only the in-frame ones, with some missing. The data contain approximately 9,000 clones, 70% to 90% of them seen just once; the ten biggest clones take up 3.6%. The CDR3 is 12 residues long. Looked up from germline, CDR1 is MRHNA and CDR2 is SNTAGT. Time point meaning: 2014-2015 season, 7 days after vaccination. Cells are cTfh (non-naive CD4+CXCR5+PD-1+), split by ICOS and CD38 into double-positive or double-negative. These data belong to a study of follicular helper T cells after annual influenza vaccination. Points from the study as a whole: Successive annual vaccinations recalled a recurrent oligoclonal ICOS+CD38+ cTfh response with influenza-specific clonotypes.

This chain joins TRBV6-4 and TRBJ1-5; D gene uncertain. The clonotype originates from an adult who received the influenza vaccine. Sequenced material: CXCR5+ CD38- circulating T follicular helper cells from blood, taken 7 days after influenza vaccination. Subset specified: circulating Tfh, non-naive CD4+CXCR5+PD-1+ (ICOS+CD38+ or ICOS-CD38-). CDR3 DNA: TGCGGAACCCAGCGGAAGGGTCAGCCCCAGCATTTT. The encoded protein is CGTQRKGQPQHF.